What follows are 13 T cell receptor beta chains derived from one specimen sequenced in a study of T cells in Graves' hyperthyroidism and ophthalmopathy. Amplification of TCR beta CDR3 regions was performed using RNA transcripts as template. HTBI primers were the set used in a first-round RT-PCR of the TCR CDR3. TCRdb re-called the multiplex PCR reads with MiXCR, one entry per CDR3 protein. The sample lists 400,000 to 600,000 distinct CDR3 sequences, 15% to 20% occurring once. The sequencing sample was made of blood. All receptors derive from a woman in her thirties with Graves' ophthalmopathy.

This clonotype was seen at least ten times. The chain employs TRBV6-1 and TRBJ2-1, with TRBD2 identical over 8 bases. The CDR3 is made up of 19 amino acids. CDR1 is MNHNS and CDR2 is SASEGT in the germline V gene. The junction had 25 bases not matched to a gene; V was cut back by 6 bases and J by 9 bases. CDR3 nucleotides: TGTGCCAGCAGCCCCGGGAGGGTAGTCGGCGGGGCCGGCCCTAGTGAGCAGTTCTTC. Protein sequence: CASSPGRVVGGAGPSEQFF.

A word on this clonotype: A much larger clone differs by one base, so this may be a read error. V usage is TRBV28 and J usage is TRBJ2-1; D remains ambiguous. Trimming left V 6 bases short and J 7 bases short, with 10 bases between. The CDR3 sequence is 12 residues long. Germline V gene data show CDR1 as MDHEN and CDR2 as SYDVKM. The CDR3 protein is CASSLRKNEQFF. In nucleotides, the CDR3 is TGTGCCAGCAGCCTTCGGAAGAATGAGCAGTTCTTC.

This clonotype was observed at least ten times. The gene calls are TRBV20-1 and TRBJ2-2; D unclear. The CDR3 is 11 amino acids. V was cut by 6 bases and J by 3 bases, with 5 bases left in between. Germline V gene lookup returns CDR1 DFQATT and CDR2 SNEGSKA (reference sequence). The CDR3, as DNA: TGCAGTGCCCGGGACACCGGGGAGCTGTTTTTT. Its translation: CSARDTGELFF.

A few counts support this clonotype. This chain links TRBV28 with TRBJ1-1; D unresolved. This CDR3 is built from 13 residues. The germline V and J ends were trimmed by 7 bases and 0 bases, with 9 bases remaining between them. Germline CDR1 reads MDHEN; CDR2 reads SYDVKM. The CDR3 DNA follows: TGTGCCAGCATACGATCCTTGAACACTGAAGCTTTCTTT. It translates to CASIRSLNTEAFF.

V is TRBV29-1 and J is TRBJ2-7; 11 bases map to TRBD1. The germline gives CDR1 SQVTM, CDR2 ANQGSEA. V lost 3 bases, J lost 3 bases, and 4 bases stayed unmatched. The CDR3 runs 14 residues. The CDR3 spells CSVDSGTGGYEQYF. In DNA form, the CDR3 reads TGCAGCGTTGACTCAGGGACAGGGGGCTACGAGCAGTACTTC.

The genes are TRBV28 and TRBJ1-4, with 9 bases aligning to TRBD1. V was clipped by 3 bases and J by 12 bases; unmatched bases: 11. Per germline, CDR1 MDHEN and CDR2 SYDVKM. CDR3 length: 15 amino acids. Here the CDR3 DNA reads TGTGCCAGCAGTTTCACCGGGACAGGGACGGTTGAACTGTTTTTT. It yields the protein CASSFTGTGTVELFF.

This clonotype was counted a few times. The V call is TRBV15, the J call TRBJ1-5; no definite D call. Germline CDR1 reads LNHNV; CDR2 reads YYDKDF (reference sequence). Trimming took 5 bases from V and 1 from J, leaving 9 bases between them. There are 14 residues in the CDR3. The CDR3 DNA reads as TGTGCCACCAGCCCGGGTTTAAGCAATCAGCCCCAGCATTTT. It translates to CATSPGLSNQPQHF.

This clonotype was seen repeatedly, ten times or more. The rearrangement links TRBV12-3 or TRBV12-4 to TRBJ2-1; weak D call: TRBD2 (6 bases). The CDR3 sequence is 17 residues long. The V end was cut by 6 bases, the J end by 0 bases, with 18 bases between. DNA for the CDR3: TGTGCCAGCAGCACTTTATACGGCGGGAACTCCTACAATGAGCAGTTCTTC. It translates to CASSTLYGGNSYNEQFF.

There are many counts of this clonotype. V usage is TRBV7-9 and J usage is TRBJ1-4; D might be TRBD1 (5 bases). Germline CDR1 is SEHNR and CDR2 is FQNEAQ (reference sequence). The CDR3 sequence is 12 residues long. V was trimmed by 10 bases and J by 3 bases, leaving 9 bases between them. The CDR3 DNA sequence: TGTGCCAACCAGGGCTCTAATGAAAAACTGTTTTTT. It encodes CANQGSNEKLFF.

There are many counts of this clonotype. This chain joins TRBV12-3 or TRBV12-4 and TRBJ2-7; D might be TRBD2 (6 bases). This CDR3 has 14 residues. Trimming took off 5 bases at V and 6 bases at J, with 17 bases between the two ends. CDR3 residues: CASSPQSGVREQYF. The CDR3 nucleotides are TGTGCCAGCAGTCCCCAATCGGGAGTGCGCGAGCAGTACTTC.

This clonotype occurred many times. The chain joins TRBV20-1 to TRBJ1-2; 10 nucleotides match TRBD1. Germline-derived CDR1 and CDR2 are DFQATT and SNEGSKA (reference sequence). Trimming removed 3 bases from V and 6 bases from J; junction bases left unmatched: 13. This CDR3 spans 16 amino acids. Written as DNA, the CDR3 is TGCAGTGCTAGTTTCGGGTTCTTGGGACAGGGGCATGGCTACACCTTC. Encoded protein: CSASFGFLGQGHGYTF.

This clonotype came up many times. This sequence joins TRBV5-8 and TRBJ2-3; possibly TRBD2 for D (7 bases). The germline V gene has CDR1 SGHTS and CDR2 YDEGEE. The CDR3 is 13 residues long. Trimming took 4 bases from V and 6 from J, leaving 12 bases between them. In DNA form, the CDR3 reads TGTGCCAGCAGCCCTGGGGGGGCCGATACGCAGTATTTT. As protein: CASSPGGADTQYF.

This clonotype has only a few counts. The CDR3 loop is CSARSVWAEAFF. The CDR3 DNA sequence: TGCAGTGCTAGGTCTGTTTGGGCCGAAGCTTTCTTT. This sequence joins TRBV20-1 and TRBJ1-1; D unresolved. The CDR3 is 12 amino acids. Germline assignment: CDR1 DFQATT and CDR2 SNEGSKA (reference sequence). V dropped 3 bases and J dropped 8 bases, with 13 bases sitting between them.